A single sample gave rise to the 7 T cell receptor beta chains below, sequenced in a study of tissue T cells after allogeneic stem cell transplantation. Time point meaning: mouse harvest day 14 after allogeneic transplant. Each mouse received 10^7 T-cell-depleted marrow cells plus 10^6 splenic CD5+ T cells by tail vein. Sequencing used immunoSEQ multiplex PCR; TCRdb keeps in-frame clones, though not all of them. The sample lists over 5,500 clones; 40% to 60% were seen once. Sequencing used gut tissue. The source is a female BALB/c mouse given C57BL/6 T cells with graft-versus-host disease after an allogeneic hematopoietic cell transplant.

Remarks on this clone: The genes and germline here are from mouse. The sequenced part of the CDR3 DNA is TGTGCCAGCAGCGCCCTGGGGGGGCATGAACAGTAC. It translates to CASSALGGHEQY. The whole CDR3 is CASSALGGHEQYF. The J gene is TRBJ2-7, the V gene TRBV12-1; 10 bases agree with TRBD2. The read is 1 residue too short to cover the CDR3 end, so that end is filled in from the germline J gene. With 6 bases clipped from V and 5 bases from J, the junction kept 6 bases outside the gene matches. This CDR3 region has 13 residues. CDR1 is SGHSN and CDR2 is HYEKVE in the germline V gene.

Of note for this clone: Gene names and germline refer to mouse. The read ends 1 residue shy of where the CDR3 ends; the end is completed using the germline J gene. The sample holds other DNA sequences that translate to the same CDR3. The chain employs TRBV3 and TRBJ1-3; 8 bases map to TRBD1. The CDR3 extends over 14 amino acids. Germline assignment: CDR1 SNHLY and CDR2 FYNGKV (reference sequence). The trim removed 3 bases at V and 3 bases at J, leaving 1 base unmatched. CDR3 protein: CASSLTGVGNTLYF. CDR3 bases read: TGTGCCAGCAGCTTGACAGGGGTTGGAAATACGCTCTAT.

This clone was observed a handful of times. Gene names refer to mouse genes. The read finishes 1 residue shy of the CDR3 end, and the germline J gene is used to complete it. The V and J genes are TRBV3 and TRBJ1-4, with D perhaps matching TRBD1 (6 bases). The V end was cut by 4 bases, the J end by 0 bases, with 9 bases between. Germline-derived CDR1 and CDR2 are SNHLY and FYNGKV (reference sequence). The CDR3 totals 15 residues. Incomplete CDR3 DNA: TGTGCCAGCAGCTCCGCAGGGGTTTCCAACGAAAGATTATTT. Protein: CASSSAGVSNERLF. The whole CDR3 sequence reads CASSSAGVSNERLFF.

This clone was recorded a few times. Gene names refer to mouse genes. Partial CDR3 DNA: TGTGCCAGCAGCCAAGGGACAGACTATGCTGAGCAGTTC. It specifies CASSQGTDYAEQF. The whole CDR3 reads CASSQGTDYAEQFF. The chain recombines TRBV2 with TRBJ2-1; weak D call: TRBD1 (6 bases). The read gets to within 1 residue of the CDR3 end, and the germline J gene fills in the rest. The length of the CDR3 is 14 residues. CDR1 LGHNA and CDR2 YSYQKL come from the germline V gene. The germline V and J ends were trimmed by 1 base and 2 bases, with 6 bases remaining between them.

Comments on this clone: Mouse names are used for the genes. The CDR3 is CASSITGARYEQYF. The part of the CDR3 DNA that was read is TGTGCCAGCAGTATAACAGGGGCGCGCTATGAACAGTAC. The rearrangement uses TRBV19 and TRBJ2-7, with 7 bases that match TRBD1. The observed sequence ends 1 residue before the CDR3 terminus, with the missing tail filled in from the germline J gene. V shed 1 base and J 3 bases; nucleotides not matched to a gene: 4. Germline V lookup: CDR1 FNHDT, CDR2 SITEND (reference sequence). CDR3 length equals 14 residues.

This clone was counted only a few times. Here the gene names and germline are mouse. The CDR3 region is CASSSRDWGYEQYF. The sequenced CDR3 bases are TGTGCAAGCAGCTCGCGGGACTGGGGGTATGAACAGTAC. This rearrangement joins TRBV16 to TRBJ2-7; 11 bases map to TRBD2. The CDR3 goes on 1 residue after the read ends, and that part is filled in from the germline J gene. With V trimmed by 4 bases and J by 4 bases, 3 bases remained unmatched. The CDR3 runs to 14 residues. Germline CDR1 is SGHSA and CDR2 is FRNQAP.

This clone was recorded once. Here the gene names and germline are mouse. Coverage ceases 1 residue before the CDR3 finishes, and the germline J gene fills in the end. The chain joins TRBV12-1 to TRBJ2-3, with D hard to call. The germline gives CDR1 SGHSN, CDR2 HYEKVE. The CDR3 runs to 14 residues. V lost 2 bases and J 0 bases, leaving 8 bases between the germline ends. The sequenced CDR3 bases are TGTGCCAGCTCTCAAAGACTTAGTGCAGAAACGCTGTAT. This codes for CASSQRLSAETLY. The entire CDR3 reads CASSQRLSAETLYF.